Below, 20 T cell receptor beta chains from the same sample are listed, as sequenced in a study of technical replicates of blood from a handful of donors. Clones were read by immunoSEQ multiplex PCR, and TCRdb kept only the in-frame ones, dropping some. The top ten hold around 4% of the sample, which has more than 65,000 clones, more than 80% seen once. The sample was PBMCs. These receptors came from a human donor in good health. Some clones in this sample may be carry-over from other donors' samples.

This chain uses TRBV7-6 with TRBJ2-7; tentatively, D is TRBD1 (5 bases). The CDR3 is 15 amino acids. With 1 base removed from V and 3 bases from J, the gap between germline ends came to 13 bases. Germline V gene sequence: CDR1 SGHVS, CDR2 FNYEAQ. This chain's CDR3 is CASSLVQGSSYEQYF. CDR3 bases: TGTGCCAGCAGCTTAGTTCAGGGTAGCAGCTACGAGCAGTACTTC.

In its sample, this clone was seen once. This rearrangement joins TRBV19 to TRBJ2-7; 7 bases line up with TRBD1. The CDR3 contains 14 residues. V gave up 6 bases and J gave up 7 bases; unmatched junction bases: 12. Germline CDR1 reads LNHDA; CDR2 reads SQIVND (reference sequence). The CDR3, as DNA: TGTGCCAGTAGCAAGGGACAGTTTATTTGGGAGCAGTACTTC. The encoded protein is CASSKGQFIWEQYF.

V gene TRBV5-4 combines with J gene TRBJ2-7; possibly TRBD2 for D (6 bases). Germline lookup yields CDR1 SGHNT and CDR2 YYREEE (reference sequence). There are 14 residues in the CDR3. V was shortened by 0 bases and J by 2 bases, with 9 bases between the two germline ends. The CDR3 spells CASSLGSGPYEQYF. DNA for the CDR3: TGTGCCAGCAGCTTGGGAAGCGGGCCCTACGAGCAGTACTTC. The variable domain in full, with the rest retrieved from reference TRBV5-4 and TRBJ2-7, is ETGVTQSPTHLIKTRGQQVTLRCSSQSGHNTVSWYQQALGQGPQFIFQYYREEENGRGNFPPRFSGLQFPNYSSELNVNALELDDSALYLCASSLGSGPYEQYFGPGTRLTVT.

The chain uses TRBV7-2 and TRBJ2-7, with 8 bases fitting TRBD1. CDR1 is SGHTA, CDR2 FQGNSA, per germline. Trimming at V came to 1 base and at J to 5 bases, leaving 7 bases not matched to a gene. CDR3 length: 15 residues. CDR3 sequence reads: CASSLGPGGFHEQYF. Here the CDR3 DNA reads TGTGCCAGCAGCTTAGGGCCAGGGGGCTTTCACGAGCAGTACTTC. The full variable domain, with the rest looked up from reference TRBV7-2 and TRBJ2-7, is GAGVSQSPSNKVTEKGKDVELRCDPISGHTALYWYRQSLGQGLEFLIYFQGNSAPDKSGLPSDRFSAERTGGSVSTLTIQRTQQEDSAVYLCASSLGPGGFHEQYFGPGTRLTVT.

The chain links TRBV7-3 to TRBJ2-2, with 10 bases matching TRBD2. CDR1 is SGHTA, CDR2 FQGTGA, per germline. This CDR3 has 16 amino acids. The J segment lost 6 bases and the V segment lost 4 bases, leaving 8 bases of the junction unmatched. The CDR3 sequence is CASSSLAGSLAGELFF. The CDR3, as DNA: TGTGCCAGCAGCTCACTAGCGGGATCCCTTGCCGGGGAGCTGTTTTTT.

The V and J genes are TRBV18 and TRBJ2-7; TRBD2 agrees at 10 bases. Looked up from germline, CDR1 is KGHSH and CDR2 is LQKENI. The CDR3 runs 18 residues. Losses at the gene ends were 0 bases for V and 3 bases for J; bases not matched to a gene: 11. In DNA form, the CDR3 reads TGTGCCAGCTCACCACCTTCTAGCGGGAGCATTCGGGGCTACGAGCAGTACTTC. The encoded protein is CASSPPSSGSIRGYEQYF. Full variable domain (rest looked up from reference TRBV18 and TRBJ2-7): NAGVMQNPRHLVRRRGQEARLRCSPMKGHSHVYWYRQLPEEGLKFMVYLQKENIIDESGMPKERFSAEFPKEGPSILRIQQVVRGDSAAYFCASSPPSSGSIRGYEQYFGPGTRLTVT.

The chain uses TRBV5-4 and TRBJ2-7, with D possibly TRBD2 on 7 matching bases. Germline V gene data show CDR1 as SGHNT and CDR2 as YYREEE (reference sequence). V was trimmed by 3 bases and J by 2 bases, leaving 15 bases between them. The CDR3 runs to 15 residues. The CDR3 DNA follows: TGTGCCAGCAGCTCTTTTAAAGGGGGGGCCTACGAGCAGTACTTC. This translates into CASSSFKGGAYEQYF.

This clone was seen a few times. This rearrangement joins TRBV16 to TRBJ1-2, with unresolved D. From germline, CDR1 is KGHSY and CDR2 FQNENV. The CDR3 runs 13 residues. Trimming took off 0 bases at V and 4 bases at J, with 6 bases between the two ends. In DNA, the CDR3 is TGTGCCAGCAGCCAATCGGGCAGCTATGGCTACACCTTC. Protein product: CASSQSGSYGYTF.

The chain joins TRBV18 to TRBJ2-1, with 7 bases that match TRBD2. Germline V gives CDR1 KGHSH, CDR2 LQKENI. The junction had 5 bases not matched to a gene; V was cut back by 2 bases and J by 7 bases. The CDR3 covers 14 residues. Here the CDR3 DNA reads TGTGCCAGCTCACCAGTGTCCGGGGGGAATGAGCAGTTCTTC. This gives the protein CASSPVSGGNEQFF.

The chain joins TRBV6-5 to TRBJ2-2, with D unclear. Germline V gives CDR1 MNHEY, CDR2 SVGAGI. CDR3 length: 15 amino acids. V gave up 2 bases and J gave up 0 bases, with 7 bases separating them. In DNA form, the CDR3 reads TGTGCCAGCAGTTACGTGAACACGAACACCGGGGAGCTGTTTTTT. Translating it yields CASSYVNTNTGELFF.

The CDR3 reads CAWGLAGSRTDTQYF. CDR3 DNA: TGTGCCTGGGGACTAGCGGGATCTCGCACAGATACGCAGTATTTT. The chain joins TRBV30 to TRBJ2-3, with 12 bases lining up with TRBD2. The CDR3 runs to 15 residues. Germline CDR1 is GTSNPN and CDR2 is SVGIG (reference sequence). After removal of 5 bases from V and 1 base from J, the junction contained 4 bases not matched to a gene.

The gene calls are TRBV9 and TRBJ1-1; no clear D. The CDR3 spans 14 residues. Trimming shortened V by 4 bases and J by 1 base, and 11 bases separated the two germline ends. Germline loops: CDR1 SGDLS, CDR2 YYNGEE. Here the CDR3 reads CASSPPTENTEAFF. CDR3 bases: TGTGCCAGCAGCCCCCCTACAGAGAACACTGAAGCTTTCTTT.

This clone was seen more than once but under ten times. V gene TRBV13 combines with J gene TRBJ2-7, with D hard to call. Germline V gives CDR1 PRHDT, CDR2 FYEKMQ (reference sequence). The length of the CDR3 is 11 residues. Trimming took 5 bases from V and 5 from J, leaving 7 bases between them. The CDR3 protein is CASSPIHEQYF. The CDR3 DNA follows: TGTGCCAGCAGCCCCATTCACGAGCAGTACTTC.

The CDR3 region is CASQGIETQYF. CDR3 DNA: TGCGCCAGCCAGGGGATCGAGACCCAGTACTTC. The chain combines TRBV5-1 with TRBJ2-5; D possibly corresponds to TRBD1 (6 bases). The V end lost 7 bases, the J end lost 5 bases, and 9 bases lay between the germline ends. The CDR3 spans 11 residues. Germline loops: CDR1 SGHRS, CDR2 YFSETQ. Supplemented by reference TRBV5-1 and TRBJ2-5, the full variable domain reads KAGVTQTPRYLIKTRGQQVTLSCSPISGHRSVSWYQQTPGQGLQFLFEYFSETQRNKGNFPGRFSGRQFSNSRSEMNVSTLELGDSALYLCASQGIETQYFGPGTRLLVL.

V usage is TRBV30 and J usage is TRBJ1-5; D not resolved. There are 13 residues in the CDR3. V shed 5 bases and J shed 4 bases, with 12 bases lying between them. CDR1 is GTSNPN and CDR2 is SVGIG in the germline V gene (reference sequence). CDR3 DNA sequence: TGTGCCTGGGGTAATAGGAGGAATCAGCCCCAGCATTTT. Protein product: CAWGNRRNQPQHF.

The V and J genes are TRBV23-1 and TRBJ1-2, with D uncertain. TRBV23-1 is reported as an ORF; its role is uncertain. V shed 4 bases and J shed 6 bases, with 6 bases lying between them. The CDR3 has 11 residues. CDR3 loop: CASSPVNGYTF. The CDR3 DNA is TGCGCCAGCAGTCCCGTAAATGGCTACACCTTC.

V gene TRBV11-2 combines with J gene TRBJ2-7; D is perhaps TRBD1 (6 bases). Germline lookup yields CDR1 SGHAT and CDR2 FQNNGV. This CDR3 has 12 residues. V gave up 7 bases and J gave up 6 bases, with 13 bases separating them. The CDR3 DNA follows: TGTGCCAGCACTAAGGCAGGGGCCGAGCAGTACTTC. It encodes CASTKAGAEQYF. The full variable domain, completed using reference TRBV11-2 and TRBJ2-7, is EAGVAQSPRYKIIEKRQSVAFWCNPISGHATLYWYQQILGQGPKLLIQFQNNGVVDDSQLPKDRFSAERLKGVDSTLKIQPAKLEDSAVYLCASTKAGAEQYFGPGTRLTVT.

This chain joins TRBV29-1 and TRBJ2-5; possible D gene TRBD2, 6 bases. The CDR3 spans 14 residues. Germline V gene data show CDR1 as SQVTM and CDR2 as ANQGSEA. V was cut by 6 bases and J by 2 bases, with 16 bases left in between. The CDR3 loop is CSVTPGAGQETQYF. In DNA, the CDR3 is TGCAGCGTGACCCCCGGGGCGGGACAAGAGACCCAGTACTTC.

The genes are TRBV4-1 and TRBJ1-5, with 9 positions matching TRBD1. The CDR3 runs 15 residues. The germline V gene encodes CDR1 MGHRA and CDR2 YSYEKL. V lost 3 bases, J lost 3 bases, and 3 bases stayed unmatched. CDR3 bases: TGCGCCAGCAGCCAGACAGGGGGAGACAATCAGCCCCAGCATTTT. This gives the protein CASSQTGGDNQPQHF.

The chain joins TRBV6-5 to TRBJ1-1, with 8 positions matching TRBD1. Germline values: CDR1 MNHEY, CDR2 SVGAGI. V dropped 4 bases and J dropped 5; count of bases not matched to a gene: 3. The CDR3 has 13 residues. Here the CDR3 DNA reads TGTGCCAGCAGTTCCAACAGGGGGACTGAAGCTTTCTTT. It translates to CASSSNRGTEAFF.